This T cell receptor beta chain is from a study of cytomegalovirus exposure and HLA in healthy donors. Overall study findings and caveats: Follow-up analysis later connected one missense variant in DCLRE1C with trimming of TCR beta V- and J-genes. A prior analysis recorded that most TCR beta V segments were productive about 87% or about 30% of the time.

The study ran its PCR with 60 Vbeta and 13 Jbeta primers. Profiled with immunoSEQ multiplex PCR; TCRdb holds only in-frame clones, not every one. The sample contains 150,000 to 200,000 clones, 80% to 85% of which appear only once. Germline V lookup: CDR1 SSHAT, CDR2 FNYEAQ (reference sequence). This CDR3 has 14 amino acids. For this clone: As yet, its antigen is unknown. One junction end does not reproduce the germline sequence, and a read error may be involved.

This sequence was found in a boy between 5 and 17 years old in good health and CMV-seronegative. Sequenced input: PBMCs. V usage is TRBV7-7 and J usage is TRBJ1-1; no definite D call. CDR3 protein: CASNPSHRNSEAFF. CDR3 in DNA: TGTGCTAGCAACCCTTCCCACAGAAATTCTGAAGCTTTCTTT.